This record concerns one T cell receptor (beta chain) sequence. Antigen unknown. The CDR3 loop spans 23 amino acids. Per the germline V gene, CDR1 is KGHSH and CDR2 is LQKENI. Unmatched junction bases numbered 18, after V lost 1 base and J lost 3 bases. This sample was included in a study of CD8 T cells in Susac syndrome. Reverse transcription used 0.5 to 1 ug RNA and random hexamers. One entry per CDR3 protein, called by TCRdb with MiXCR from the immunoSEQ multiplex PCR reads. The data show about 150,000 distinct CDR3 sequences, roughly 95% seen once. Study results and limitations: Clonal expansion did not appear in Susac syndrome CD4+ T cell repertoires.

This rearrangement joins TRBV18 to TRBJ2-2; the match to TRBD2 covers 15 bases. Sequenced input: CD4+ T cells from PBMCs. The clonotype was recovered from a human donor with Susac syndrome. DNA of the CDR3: TGTGCCAGCTCACCACGTCCGTCGGCGTCGGGGACTAGCGGGAGGCCGGACACCGGGGAGCTGTTTTTT. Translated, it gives CASSPRPSASGTSGRPDTGELFF.